This TCR beta chain was captured by sequencing in a study of blood T cell repertoires in COVID-19. Repertoires were generated with immunoSEQ multiplex PCR, while TCRdb's copy carries only in-frame clones and drops some. The sample consists of 160,000 or so clones, roughly 88% of them appearing once. V lost 8 bases, J lost 4 bases, and 11 bases lay in between. This CDR3 has 12 residues. Germline V gives CDR1 MNHEY, CDR2 SMNVEV (reference sequence). Specimen: peripheral blood. The genes are TRBV27 and TRBJ1-1, with D maybe TRBD1 (5 bases). The sequence was collected from a woman in her fifties or sixties with acute or convalescent COVID-19. CDR3 residues: CASARVFTEAFF. As DNA, the CDR3 is TGTGCCAGCGCCAGGGTATTCACTGAAGCTTTCTTT.